These 5 T cell receptor beta chains share one sample of origin, sequenced in a study of blood T cell repertoires in COVID-19. Sequenced by immunoSEQ multiplex PCR; TCRdb stores in-frame clones only, minus some. This sample carries under 45,000 clones, roughly 85% of them seen once, and the ten largest clones take about 5.5%. What was sequenced was peripheral blood. The receptors originated from a man aged 35 to 55 with active COVID-19.

This chain joins TRBV11-2 and TRBJ2-1; D is ambiguous. CDR1 is SGHAT, CDR2 FQNNGV, per germline. The V end was cut by 0 bases, the J end by 10 bases, with 10 bases between. CDR3 length equals 13 residues. The CDR3: CASSLERSEEQFF. The CDR3 DNA is TGTGCCAGCAGCTTAGAAAGGAGTGAGGAGCAGTTCTTC.

The gene calls are TRBV12-5 and TRBJ1-1; no definite D call. The V end was cut by 1 base, the J end by 6 bases, with 6 bases between. The germline gives CDR1 LGHNT, CDR2 FRNRAP. The CDR3 has 12 amino acids. CDR3 protein: CASGLGSAEAFF. In nucleotides, the CDR3 is TGTGCTAGTGGTTTGGGCTCGGCTGAAGCTTTCTTT. The whole variable domain, remainder taken from reference TRBV12-5 and TRBJ1-1, is DARVTQTPRHKVTEMGQEVTMRCQPILGHNTVFWYRQTMMQGLELLAYFRNRAPLDDSGMPKDRFSAEMPDATLATLKIQPSEPRDSAVYFCASGLGSAEAFFGQGTRLTVV.

The V gene is TRBV15, the J gene TRBJ2-7, with 11 bases that match TRBD2. This CDR3 has 15 residues. Germline V gives CDR1 LNHNV, CDR2 YYDKDF (reference sequence). The V gene end was trimmed by 3 bases and the J gene end by 0 bases; junction bases not matched to a gene: 1. The CDR3 region has the DNA TGTGCCACCAGCAGGGGACTAGCGGACTCCTACGAGCAGTACTTC. This codes for CATSRGLADSYEQYF.

The chain recombines TRBV25-1 with TRBJ1-4; TRBD1 aligns across 8 bases. V lost 4 bases, J lost 7 bases, and 8 bases stayed unmatched. The germline CDR1 and CDR2 sequences are MGHDK and SYGVNS. The CDR3 is made up of 15 amino acids. DNA of the CDR3: TGTGCCAGCAGTGCCGCAAACAGGGGGAGTGAAAAACTGTTTTTT. Encoded protein: CASSAANRGSEKLFF.

This clone appeared once. The V gene is TRBV19, the J gene TRBJ1-5, with D perhaps matching TRBD1 (5 bases). V was trimmed by 7 bases and J by 6 bases, leaving 13 bases between them. CDR3 size: 13 residues. Germline V gene data show CDR1 as LNHDA and CDR2 as SQIVND (reference sequence). The CDR3 bases are TGTGCCAGTAATGGGGGGTCGGGTCAGCCCCAGCATTTT. As protein: CASNGGSGQPQHF. The variable domain in full, with the rest retrieved from reference TRBV19 and TRBJ1-5, is DGGITQSPKYLFRKEGQNVTLSCEQNLNHDAMYWYRQDPGQGLRLIYYSQIVNDFQKGDIAEGYSVSREKKESFPLTVTSAQKNPTAFYLCASNGGSGQPQHFGDGTRLSIL.